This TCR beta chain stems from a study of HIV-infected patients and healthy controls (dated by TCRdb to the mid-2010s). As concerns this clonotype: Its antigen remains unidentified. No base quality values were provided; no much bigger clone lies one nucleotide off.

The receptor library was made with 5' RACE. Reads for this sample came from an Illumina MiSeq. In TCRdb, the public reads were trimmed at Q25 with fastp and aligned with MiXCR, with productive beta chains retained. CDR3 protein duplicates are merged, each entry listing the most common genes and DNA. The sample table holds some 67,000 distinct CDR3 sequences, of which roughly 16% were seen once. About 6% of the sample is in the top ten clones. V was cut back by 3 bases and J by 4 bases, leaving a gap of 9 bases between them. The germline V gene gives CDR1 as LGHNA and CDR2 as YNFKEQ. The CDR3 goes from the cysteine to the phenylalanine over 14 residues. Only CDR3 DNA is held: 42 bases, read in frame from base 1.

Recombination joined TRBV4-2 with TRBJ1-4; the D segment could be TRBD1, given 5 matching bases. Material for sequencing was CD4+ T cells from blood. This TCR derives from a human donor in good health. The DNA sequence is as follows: TGTGCCAGCAGCCAGGGGGACCATAATGAAAAACTGTTTTTT. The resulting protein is CASSQGDHNEKLFF.